The TCR beta chain under discussion was sequenced for a study of T cell changes during pregnancy in multiple sclerosis. Using immunoSEQ multiplex PCR, the repertoire was profiled, and TCRdb retains in-frame clones only, with some absent. The sample lists some 67,000 clones, 92% occurring once. The V end lost 5 bases, the J end lost 4 bases, and 10 bases lay between the germline ends. Germline-derived CDR1 and CDR2 are SEHNR and FQNEAQ (reference sequence). The CDR3 extends over 13 amino acids. This rearrangement joins TRBV7-9 to TRBJ2-3; the D gene is possibly TRBD1 (5 bases). Here the sequenced sample was peripheral blood, taken after pregnancy. This clonotype was sampled from a female donor with multiple sclerosis, enrolled in a pregnancy study. Here the CDR3 DNA reads TGTGCCAGCAGCCAGGGATTCCCAGATACGCAGTATTTT. This sequence encodes CASSQGFPDTQYF.